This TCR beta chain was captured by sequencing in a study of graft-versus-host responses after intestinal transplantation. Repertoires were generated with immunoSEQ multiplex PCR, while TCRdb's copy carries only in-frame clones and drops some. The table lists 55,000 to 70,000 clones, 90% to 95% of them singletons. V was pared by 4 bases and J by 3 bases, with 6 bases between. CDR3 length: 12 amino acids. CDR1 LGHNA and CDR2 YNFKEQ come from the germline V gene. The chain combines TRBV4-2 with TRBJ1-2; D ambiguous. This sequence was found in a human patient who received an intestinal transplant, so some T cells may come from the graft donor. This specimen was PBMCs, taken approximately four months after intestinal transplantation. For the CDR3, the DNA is TGTGCCAGCAGCCGGGAGTACTATGGCTACACCTTC. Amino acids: CASSREYYGYTF.